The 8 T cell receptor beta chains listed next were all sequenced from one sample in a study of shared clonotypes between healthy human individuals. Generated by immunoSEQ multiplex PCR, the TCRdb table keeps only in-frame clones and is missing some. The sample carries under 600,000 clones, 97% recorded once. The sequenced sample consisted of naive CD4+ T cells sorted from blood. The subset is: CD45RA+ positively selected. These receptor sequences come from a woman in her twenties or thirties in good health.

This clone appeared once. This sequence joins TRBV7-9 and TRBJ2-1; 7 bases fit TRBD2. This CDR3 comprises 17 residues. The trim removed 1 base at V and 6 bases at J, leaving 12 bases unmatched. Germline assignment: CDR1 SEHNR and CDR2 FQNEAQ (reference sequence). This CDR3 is CASSLGVTAGVPNEQFF. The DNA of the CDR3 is TGTGCCAGCAGCTTAGGAGTGACGGCGGGAGTCCCCAATGAGCAGTTCTTC. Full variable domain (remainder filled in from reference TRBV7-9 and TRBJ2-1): DTGVSQNPRHKITKRGQNVTFRCDPISEHNRLYWYRQTLGQGPEFLTYFQNEAQLEKSRLLSDRFSAERPKGSFSTLEIQRTEQGDSAMYLCASSLGVTAGVPNEQFFGPGTRLTVL.

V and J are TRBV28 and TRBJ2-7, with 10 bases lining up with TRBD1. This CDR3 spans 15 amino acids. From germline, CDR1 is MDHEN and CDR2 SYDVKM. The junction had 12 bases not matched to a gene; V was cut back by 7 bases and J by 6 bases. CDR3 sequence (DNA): TGTGCCAGCAAGGAGACAGGGACAGGGGCCATCGAGCAGTACTTC. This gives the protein CASKETGTGAIEQYF.

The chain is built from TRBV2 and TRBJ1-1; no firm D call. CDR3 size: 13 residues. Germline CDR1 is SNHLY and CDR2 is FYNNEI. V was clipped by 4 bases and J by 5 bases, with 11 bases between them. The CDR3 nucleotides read TGTGCCAGCAGTGGGGTTTTTATTACTGAAGCTTTCTTT. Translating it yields CASSGVFITEAFF.

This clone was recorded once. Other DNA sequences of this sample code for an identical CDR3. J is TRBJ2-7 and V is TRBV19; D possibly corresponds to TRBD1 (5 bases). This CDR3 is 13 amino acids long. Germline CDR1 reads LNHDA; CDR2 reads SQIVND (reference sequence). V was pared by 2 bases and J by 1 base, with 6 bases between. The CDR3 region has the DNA TGTGCCAGTAGTATACGGACATCCTACGAGCAGTACTTC. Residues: CASSIRTSYEQYF.

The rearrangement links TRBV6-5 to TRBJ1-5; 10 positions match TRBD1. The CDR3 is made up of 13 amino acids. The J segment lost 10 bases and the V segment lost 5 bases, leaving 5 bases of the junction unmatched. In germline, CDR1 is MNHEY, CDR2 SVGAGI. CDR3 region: CASSRDRGDPQHF. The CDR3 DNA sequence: TGTGCCAGCAGTCGGGACAGGGGAGATCCCCAGCATTTT.

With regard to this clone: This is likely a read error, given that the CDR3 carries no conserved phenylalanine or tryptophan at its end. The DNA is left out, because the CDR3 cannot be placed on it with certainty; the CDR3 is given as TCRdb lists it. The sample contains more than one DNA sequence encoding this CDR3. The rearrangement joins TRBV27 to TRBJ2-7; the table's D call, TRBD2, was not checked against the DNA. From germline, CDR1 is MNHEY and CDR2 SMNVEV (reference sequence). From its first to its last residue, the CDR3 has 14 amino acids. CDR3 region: CASSSGLAEPPLVL.

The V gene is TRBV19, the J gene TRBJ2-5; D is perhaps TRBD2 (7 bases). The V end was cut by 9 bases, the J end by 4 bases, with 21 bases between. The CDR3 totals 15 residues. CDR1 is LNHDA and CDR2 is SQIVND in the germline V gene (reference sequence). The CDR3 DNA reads TGTGCCAGCGAGGGGGGGGTTGGACTCGGAGAGACCCAGTACTTC. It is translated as CASEGGVGLGETQYF.

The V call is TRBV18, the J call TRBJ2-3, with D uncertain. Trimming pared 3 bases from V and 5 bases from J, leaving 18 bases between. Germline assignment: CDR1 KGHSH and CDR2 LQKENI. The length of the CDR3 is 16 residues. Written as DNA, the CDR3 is TGTGCCAGCTCACCCGATCGACTGAGGATCGGAGATACGCAGTATTTT. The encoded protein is CASSPDRLRIGDTQYF.